This T cell receptor (beta chain) was sequenced during a study of blood T cell repertoires in COVID-19. Study in general: Samples of COVID-19 (acute and convalescent) were obtained from the United States, Italy and Spain. Sources were T cells, B-cell-depleted T cells, or PBMCs; the material itself was cDNA or gDNA.

CDR1 SNHLY and CDR2 FYNNEI come from the germline V gene. V dropped 6 bases and J dropped 6; count of bases not matched to a gene: 4. This CDR3 spans 12 amino acids. In the authors' workflow: Estimation of nucleated cell counts was performed using reference gene primer amplification. Sequenced by immunoSEQ multiplex PCR; TCRdb stores in-frame clones only, minus some. For V, J and clone size, that table is used; D and trimming come from the DNA. This sample has about 150,000 clones, with around 83% found just once. Sequencing was done on a sample of peripheral blood. The chain combines TRBV2 with TRBJ1-2; 7 bases line up with TRBD1. This sequence was found in a woman aged 45 to 65 with acute or convalescent COVID-19. The CDR3 is CASRRQGHGYTF. The CDR3 DNA follows: TGTGCCAGCAGGAGACAGGGCCATGGCTACACCTTC.